A single sample is the source of the 3 T cell receptor beta chains below, sequenced in a study of blood T cell repertoires in COVID-19. TCRdb's copy holds only in-frame clones and misses some; the assay was immunoSEQ multiplex PCR. The table has about half a million clones, 70% to 90% seen once. The source material was PBMCs or T cells enriched from blood (not recorded which). The receptors come from a woman aged 60 to 75 who had recovered from COVID-19.

The chain has TRBV7-8 and TRBJ1-1; D is possibly TRBD1 (5 bases). Trimming cost V 2 bases and J 0 bases, with 7 bases left between them. Germline assignment: CDR1 SGHVS and CDR2 FQNEAQ. The CDR3 sequence is 14 residues long. CDR3 in DNA: TGTGCCAGCAGCTTACAGGGCATGAACACTGAAGCTTTCTTT. It codes for CASSLQGMNTEAFF.

The rearrangement joins TRBV18 to TRBJ2-2, with a possible D match to TRBD2 (6 bases). The CDR3 is 14 residues long. Germline V gives CDR1 KGHSH, CDR2 LQKENI. Trimming stripped 5 bases from V and 7 bases from J, with 14 bases between. Written as DNA, the CDR3 is TGTGCCAGCTCAAAGCGGGCGGACCTCGGGGAGCTGTTTTTT. It is translated as CASSKRADLGELFF.

This clone was recorded only once. The chain combines TRBV5-1 with TRBJ2-1; 8 nucleotides line up with TRBD1. Germline V gives CDR1 SGHRS, CDR2 YFSETQ. The length of the CDR3 is 16 residues. With V trimmed by 1 base and J by 0 bases, 3 bases remained unmatched. CDR3: CASSLRTGSSYNEQFF. Here the CDR3 DNA reads TGCGCCAGCAGCTTGAGGACAGGGAGCTCCTACAATGAGCAGTTCTTC.